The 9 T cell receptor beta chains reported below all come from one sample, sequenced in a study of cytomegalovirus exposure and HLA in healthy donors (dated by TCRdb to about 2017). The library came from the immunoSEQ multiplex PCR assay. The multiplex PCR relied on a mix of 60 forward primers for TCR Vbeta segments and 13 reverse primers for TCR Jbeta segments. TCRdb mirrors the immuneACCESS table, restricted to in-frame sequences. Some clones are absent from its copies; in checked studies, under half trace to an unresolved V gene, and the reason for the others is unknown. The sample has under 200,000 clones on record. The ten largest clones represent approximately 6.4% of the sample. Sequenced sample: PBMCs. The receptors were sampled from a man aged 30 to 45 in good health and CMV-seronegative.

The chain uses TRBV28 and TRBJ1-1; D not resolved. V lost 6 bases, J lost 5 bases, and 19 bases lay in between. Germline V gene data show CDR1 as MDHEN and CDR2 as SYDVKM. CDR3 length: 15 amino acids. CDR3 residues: CASSYRSRGLTEAFF. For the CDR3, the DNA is TGTGCCAGCAGCTATCGTTCTAGAGGGCTTACTGAAGCTTTCTTT. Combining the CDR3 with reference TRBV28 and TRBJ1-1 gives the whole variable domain DVKVTQSSRYLVKRTGEKVFLECVQDMDHENMFWYRQDPGLGLRLIYFSYDVKMKEKGDIPEGYSVSREKKERFSLILESASTNQTSMYLCASSYRSRGLTEAFFGQGTRLTVV.

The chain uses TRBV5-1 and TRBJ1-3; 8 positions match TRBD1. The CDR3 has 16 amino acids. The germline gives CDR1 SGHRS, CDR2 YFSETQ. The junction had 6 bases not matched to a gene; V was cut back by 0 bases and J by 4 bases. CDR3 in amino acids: CASSLVGQGIGNTIYF. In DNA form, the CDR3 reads TGCGCCAGCAGCTTGGTCGGACAGGGTATAGGAAACACCATATATTTT.

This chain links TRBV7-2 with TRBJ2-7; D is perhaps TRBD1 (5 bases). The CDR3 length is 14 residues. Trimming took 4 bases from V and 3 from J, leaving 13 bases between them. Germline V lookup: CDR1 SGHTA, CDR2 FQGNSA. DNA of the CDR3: TGTGCCAGCAGCTCCCTCGGACAAGTCTACGAGCAGTACTTC. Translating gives CASSSLGQVYEQYF. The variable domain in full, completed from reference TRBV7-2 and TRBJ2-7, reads GAGVSQSPSNKVTEKGKDVELRCDPISGHTALYWYRQSLGQGLEFLIYFQGNSAPDKSGLPSDRFSAERTGGSVSTLTIQRTQQEDSAVYLCASSSLGQVYEQYFGPGTRLTVT.

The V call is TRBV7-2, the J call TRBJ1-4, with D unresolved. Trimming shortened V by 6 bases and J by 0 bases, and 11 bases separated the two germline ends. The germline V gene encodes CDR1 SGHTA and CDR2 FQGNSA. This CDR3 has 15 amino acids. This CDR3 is CASSIEHATNEKLFF. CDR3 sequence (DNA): TGTGCCAGCAGTATAGAGCATGCAACTAATGAAAAACTGTTTTTT.

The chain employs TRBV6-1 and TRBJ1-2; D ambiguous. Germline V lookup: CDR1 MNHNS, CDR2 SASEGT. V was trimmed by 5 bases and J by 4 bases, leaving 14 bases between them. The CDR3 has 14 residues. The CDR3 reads CASSIKPGGYGYTF. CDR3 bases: TGTGCCAGCAGTATCAAACCTGGCGGCTATGGCTACACCTTC.

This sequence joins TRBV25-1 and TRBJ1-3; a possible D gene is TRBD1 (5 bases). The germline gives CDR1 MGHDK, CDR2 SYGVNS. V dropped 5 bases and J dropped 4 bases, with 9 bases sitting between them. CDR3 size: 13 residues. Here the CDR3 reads CASSLSGGNTIYF. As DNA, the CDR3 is TGTGCCAGCAGTTTGTCAGGGGGAAACACCATATATTTT.

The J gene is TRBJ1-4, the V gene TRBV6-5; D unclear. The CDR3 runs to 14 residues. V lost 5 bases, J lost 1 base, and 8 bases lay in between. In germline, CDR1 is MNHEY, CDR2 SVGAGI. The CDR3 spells CASSPTRTNEKLFF. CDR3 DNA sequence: TGTGCCAGCAGTCCGACAAGAACTAATGAAAAACTGTTTTTT.

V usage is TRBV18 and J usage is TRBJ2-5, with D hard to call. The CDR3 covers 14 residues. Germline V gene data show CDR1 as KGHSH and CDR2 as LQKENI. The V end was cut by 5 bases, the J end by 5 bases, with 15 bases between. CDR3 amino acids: CASSGYSSAETQYF. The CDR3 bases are TGTGCCAGCTCAGGGTACAGTAGTGCGGAGACCCAGTACTTC. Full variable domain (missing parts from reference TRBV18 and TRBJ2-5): NAGVMQNPRHLVRRRGQEARLRCSPMKGHSHVYWYRQLPEEGLKFMVYLQKENIIDESGMPKERFSAEFPKEGPSILRIQQVVRGDSAAYFCASSGYSSAETQYFGPGTRLLVL.

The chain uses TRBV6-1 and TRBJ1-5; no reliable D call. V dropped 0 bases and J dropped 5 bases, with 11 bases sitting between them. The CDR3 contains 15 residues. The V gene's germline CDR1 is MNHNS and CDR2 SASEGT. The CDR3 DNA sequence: TGTGCCAGCAGTGAAGCTGAACAGTCTCATCAGCCCCAGCATTTT. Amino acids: CASSEAEQSHQPQHF.